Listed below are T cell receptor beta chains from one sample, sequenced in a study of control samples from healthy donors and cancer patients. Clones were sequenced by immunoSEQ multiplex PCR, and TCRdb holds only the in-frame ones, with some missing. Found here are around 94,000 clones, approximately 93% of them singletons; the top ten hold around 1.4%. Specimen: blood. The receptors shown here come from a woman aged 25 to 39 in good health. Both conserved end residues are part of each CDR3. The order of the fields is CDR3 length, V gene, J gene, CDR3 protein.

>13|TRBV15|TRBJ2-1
CATGLAGGNEQFF
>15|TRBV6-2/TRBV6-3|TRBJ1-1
CASSPPRQGLIEAFF
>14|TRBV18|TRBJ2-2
CASSPPEGPGELFF
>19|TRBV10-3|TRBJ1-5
CAISVFPPYPQRINQPQHF
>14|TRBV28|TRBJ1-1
CASTLGGEGPEAFF
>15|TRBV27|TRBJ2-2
CASSWTRLADGELFF
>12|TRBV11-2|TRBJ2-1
CASSLGLAEQFF
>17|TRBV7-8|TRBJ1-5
CASSLAGPGGIRQPQHF
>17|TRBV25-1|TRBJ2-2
CASSDMGAGGNTGELFF
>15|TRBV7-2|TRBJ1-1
CASSPRTALNTEAFF
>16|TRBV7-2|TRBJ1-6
CASSYHGGRGNSPLHF
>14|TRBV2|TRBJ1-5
CASSEAGTAQPQHF
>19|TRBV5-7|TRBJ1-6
CASSFNTGLIPSYNSPLHF
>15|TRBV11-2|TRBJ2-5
CASSLLRGGPETQYF
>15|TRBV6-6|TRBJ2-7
CASSYPSGSSYEQYF
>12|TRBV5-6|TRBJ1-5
CASSLVNQPQHF
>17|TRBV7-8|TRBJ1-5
CASSLALAGVSNQPQHF
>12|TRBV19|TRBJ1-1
CATSSWSTEAFF
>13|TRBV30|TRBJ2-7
CASGLAGPYEQYF
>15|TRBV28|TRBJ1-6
CASQNLGGEGSPLHF
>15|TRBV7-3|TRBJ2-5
CASRPTGHIEETQYF
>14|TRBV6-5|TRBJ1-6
CASHGSSYNSPLHF
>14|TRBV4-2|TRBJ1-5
CASSQRQGNQPQHF
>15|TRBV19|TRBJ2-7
CASSGSQVSRHEQYF
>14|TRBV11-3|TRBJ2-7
CASSFQTSGYEQYF